These 10 T cell receptor beta chains originate from one sample sequenced in a study of blood T cell repertoires in COVID-19. The data were produced by immunoSEQ multiplex PCR, yet TCRdb's version contains in-frame clones alone and is incomplete. This table holds about 160,000 clones, 84% found once. The sequencing sample was made of PBMCs or T cells enriched from blood (not recorded which). The receptors here all came from a woman aged 45-65 years who had recovered from COVID-19.

A single count supports this clone. The genes are TRBV28 and TRBJ2-5, with D possibly being TRBD2 (5 bases). The CDR3 runs 13 residues. Trimming pared 4 bases from V and 2 bases from J, leaving 8 bases between. Germline loops: CDR1 MDHEN, CDR2 SYDVKM. CDR3 bases: TGTGCCAGCAGTTCTAGCTGGCAAGAGACCCAGTACTTC. This codes for CASSSSWQETQYF. Full variable domain (missing parts from reference TRBV28 and TRBJ2-5): DVKVTQSSRYLVKRTGEKVFLECVQDMDHENMFWYRQDPGLGLRLIYFSYDVKMKEKGDIPEGYSVSREKKERFSLILESASTNQTSMYLCASSSSWQETQYFGPGTRLLVL.

For the CDR3, the DNA is TGTGCCAGCAGCCAAAAGGGGTCTAACTATGGCTACACCTTC. Translation: CASSQKGSNYGYTF. This chain connects TRBV3-1 (or the pseudogene TRBV3-2) to TRBJ1-2; the D gene is possibly TRBD1 (5 bases). This CDR3 region has 14 residues. Trimming took off 2 bases at V and 0 bases at J, with 7 bases between the two ends. Germline CDR1 and CDR2: LGHDT and YNNKEL (reference sequence).

The rearrangement joins TRBV2 to TRBJ1-1, with TRBD1 as a possible D gene (6 bases). CDR1 is SNHLY and CDR2 is FYNNEI in the germline V gene. The CDR3 loop spans 15 amino acids. The V end was cut by 4 bases, the J end by 1 base, with 13 bases between. The CDR3 spells CASSAQGTKNTEAFF. In DNA form, the CDR3 reads TGTGCCAGCAGTGCTCAGGGGACAAAGAACACTGAAGCTTTCTTT.

This clone showed up just a few times. The chain has TRBV9 and TRBJ2-1; 7 bases map to TRBD2. The CDR3 is 15 amino acids. The ends lost 4 bases at V and 4 bases at J; junction bases unmatched: 8. Germline CDR1 and CDR2: SGDLS and YYNGEE. This CDR3 reads CASSPFGRGYNEQFF. The CDR3 DNA reads TGTGCCAGCAGCCCATTTGGGCGGGGGTACAATGAGCAGTTCTTC.

The chain joins TRBV11-2 to TRBJ2-5; 11 positions match TRBD2. CDR1 and CDR2 from the germline V gene are SGHAT and FQNNGV. This CDR3 is built from 13 residues. The ends lost 6 bases at V and 4 bases at J; junction bases unmatched: 1. CDR3 amino acids: CASSLAGGETQYF. The CDR3 bases are TGTGCCAGCAGTCTAGCGGGGGGAGAGACCCAGTACTTC.

The V and J genes are TRBV15 and TRBJ1-1; no firm D call. CDR1 and CDR2 (germline): LNHNV, YYDKDF (reference sequence). The CDR3 totals 14 residues. V lost 1 base and J 4 bases, leaving 10 bases between the germline ends. CDR3 DNA sequence: TGTGCCACCAGCAGAGGGGGAGAGGGCACTGAAGCTTTCTTT. This codes for CATSRGGEGTEAFF.

V usage is TRBV6-2 or TRBV6-3 and J usage is TRBJ1-1, with D hard to call. V lost 0 bases to trimming and J lost 2 bases, with 13 bases between them. The CDR3 is made up of 16 amino acids. In germline, CDR1 is MNHEY, CDR2 SVGEGT. CDR3 sequence reads: CASSYSIGERNTEAFF. The CDR3, as DNA: TGTGCCAGCAGTTACTCGATTGGGGAGCGTAACACTGAAGCTTTCTTT.

This clone was recorded once. The CDR3 reads CASSRPGLAAETQYF. In DNA form, the CDR3 reads TGTGCCAGCAGCCGACCGGGACTCGCGGCGGAGACCCAGTACTTC. The V gene is TRBV4-2, the J gene TRBJ2-5; perhaps TRBD2 as D (6 bases). This CDR3 has 15 amino acids. Germline CDR1 and CDR2: LGHNA and YNFKEQ. Trimming left V 4 bases short and J 5 bases short, with 17 bases between.

The chain combines TRBV12-5 with TRBJ2-2; possibly TRBD2 for D (5 bases). Germline CDR1 is LGHNT and CDR2 is FRNRAP. The V end was cut by 6 bases, the J end by 8 bases, with 10 bases between. The CDR3 has 12 residues. The CDR3 sequence: CASGLSGGELFF. CDR3 bases: TGTGCTAGTGGCTTGAGCGGAGGGGAGCTGTTTTTT.

The chain is built from TRBV7-9 and TRBJ2-7; D is uncertain. The germline V gene encodes CDR1 SEHNR and CDR2 FQNEAQ (reference sequence). V was cut by 0 bases and J by 1 base, with 7 bases left in between. The CDR3 contains 14 residues. The chain's CDR3 is CASSLAAVSYEQYF. In nucleotides, the CDR3 is TGTGCCAGCAGCTTAGCCGCGGTATCCTACGAGCAGTACTTC.